This TCR beta chain was obtained from a study of T cell changes during pregnancy in multiple sclerosis. Clones were read by immunoSEQ multiplex PCR, and TCRdb kept only the in-frame ones, dropping some. Among more than 65,000 clones listed, about nine tenths were seen once. The V and J ends lost 4 bases and 1 base, in that order; junction bases with no gene match: 5. CDR1 is SEHNR and CDR2 is FQNEAQ in the germline V gene (reference sequence). The CDR3 spans 16 residues. V gene TRBV7-9 combines with J gene TRBJ2-5, with 11 bases aligning to TRBD2. This clonotype was obtained from a female donor with multiple sclerosis, enrolled in a pregnancy study. The specimen comprised peripheral blood, sampled in the first trimester of pregnancy. CDR3 nucleotide sequence: TGTGCCAGCAGCTCGGGACTAGCGGCCGTCCAAGAGACCCAGTACTTC. Its translation is CASSSGLAAVQETQYF.